The clone carrying this T cell receptor (beta chain) was detected many times. The data were taken from a study of T cells in Graves' hyperthyroidism and ophthalmopathy. From RNA transcripts, TCR beta CDR3 regions were amplified. TCR CDR3 regions were first amplified by RT-PCR with HTBI primers. Via MiXCR, TCRdb re-called the multiplex PCR reads, giving one row per CDR3 protein. The table lists 300,000 to 450,000 distinct CDR3 sequences, 14% to 15% of them singletons. Germline CDR1 is SGHRS and CDR2 is YFSETQ. V dropped 4 bases and J dropped 4 bases, with 14 bases sitting between them. CDR3 size: 14 residues. For Graves' hyperthyroidism to be stable, ophthalmopathy could not progress within 18 months.

This chain links TRBV5-1 with TRBJ1-2, with D perhaps matching TRBD1 (5 bases). The TCR originated in a woman in her twenties or thirties with Graves' hyperthyroidism. Material for sequencing was blood. This CDR3 reads CASSPGAAVYGYTF. CDR3 in DNA: TGCGCCAGCAGCCCTGGGGCGGCCGTCTATGGCTACACCTTC. The whole variable domain, filled in from reference TRBV5-1 and TRBJ1-2, reads KAGVTQTPRYLIKTRGQQVTLSCSPISGHRSVSWYQQTPGQGLQFLFEYFSETQRNKGNFPGRFSGRQFSNSRSEMNVSTLELGDSALYLCASSPGAAVYGYTFGSGTRLTVV.